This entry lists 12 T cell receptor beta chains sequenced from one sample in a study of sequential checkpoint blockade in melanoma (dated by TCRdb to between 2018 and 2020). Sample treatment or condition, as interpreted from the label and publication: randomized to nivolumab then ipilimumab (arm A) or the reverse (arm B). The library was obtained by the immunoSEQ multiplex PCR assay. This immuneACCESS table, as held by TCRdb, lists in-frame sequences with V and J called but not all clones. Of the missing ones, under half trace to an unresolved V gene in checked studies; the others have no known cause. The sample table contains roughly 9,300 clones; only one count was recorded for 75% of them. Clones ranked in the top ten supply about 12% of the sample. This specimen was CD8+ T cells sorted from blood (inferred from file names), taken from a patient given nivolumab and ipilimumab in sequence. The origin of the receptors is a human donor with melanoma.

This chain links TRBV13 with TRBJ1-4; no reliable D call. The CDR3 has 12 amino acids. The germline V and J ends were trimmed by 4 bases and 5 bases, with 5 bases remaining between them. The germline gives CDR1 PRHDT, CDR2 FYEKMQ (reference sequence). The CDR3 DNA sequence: TGTGCCAGCAGCTACCAGAATGAAAAACTGTTTTTT. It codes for CASSYQNEKLFF.

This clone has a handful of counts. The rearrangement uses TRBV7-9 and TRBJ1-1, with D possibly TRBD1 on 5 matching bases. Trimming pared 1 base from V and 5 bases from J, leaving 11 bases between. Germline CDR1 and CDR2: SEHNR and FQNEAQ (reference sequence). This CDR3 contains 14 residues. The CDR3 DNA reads TGTGCCAGCAGCTTAGTGGGGGGAGGGACTGAAGCTTTCTTT. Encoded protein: CASSLVGGGTEAFF.

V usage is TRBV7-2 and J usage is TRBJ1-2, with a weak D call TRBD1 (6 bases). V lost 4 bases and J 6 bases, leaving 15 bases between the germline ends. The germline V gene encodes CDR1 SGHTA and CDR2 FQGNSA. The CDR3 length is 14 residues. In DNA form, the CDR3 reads TGTGCCAGCAGCTCCCGGCAGGCAGGGGATGGCTACACCTTC. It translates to CASSSRQAGDGYTF.

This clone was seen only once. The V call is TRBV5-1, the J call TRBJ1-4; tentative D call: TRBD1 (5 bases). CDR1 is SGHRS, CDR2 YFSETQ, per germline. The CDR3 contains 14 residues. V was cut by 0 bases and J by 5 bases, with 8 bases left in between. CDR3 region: CASSLDRPNEKLFF. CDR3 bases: TGCGCCAGCAGCTTGGACAGGCCAAATGAAAAACTGTTTTTT.

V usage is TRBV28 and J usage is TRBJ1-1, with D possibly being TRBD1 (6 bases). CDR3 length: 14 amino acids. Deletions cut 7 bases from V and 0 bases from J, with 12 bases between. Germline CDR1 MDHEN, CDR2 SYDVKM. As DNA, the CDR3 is TGTGCCAGCACTACCGACAGGATGAACACTGAAGCTTTCTTT. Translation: CASTTDRMNTEAFF.

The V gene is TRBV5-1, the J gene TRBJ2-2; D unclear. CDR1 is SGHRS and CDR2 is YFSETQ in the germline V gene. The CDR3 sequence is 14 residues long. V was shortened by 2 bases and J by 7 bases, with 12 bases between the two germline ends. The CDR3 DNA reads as TGCGCCAGCAGCTTACCCACTTCTGGCGGGGAGCTGTTTTTT. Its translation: CASSLPTSGGELFF.

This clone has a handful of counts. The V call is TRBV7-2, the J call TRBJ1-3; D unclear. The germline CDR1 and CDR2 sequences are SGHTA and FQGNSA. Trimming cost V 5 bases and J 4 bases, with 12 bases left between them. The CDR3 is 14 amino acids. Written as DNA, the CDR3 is TGTGCCAGCAGCCCCCCTGGAGGAGGAAACACCATATATTTT. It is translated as CASSPPGGGNTIYF.

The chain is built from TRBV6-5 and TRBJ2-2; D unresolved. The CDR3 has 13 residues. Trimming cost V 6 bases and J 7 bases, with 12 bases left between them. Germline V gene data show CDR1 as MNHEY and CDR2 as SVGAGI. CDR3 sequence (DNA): TGTGCCAGCAGGGTTATCGGTGGCGGGGAGCTGTTTTTT. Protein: CASRVIGGGELFF.

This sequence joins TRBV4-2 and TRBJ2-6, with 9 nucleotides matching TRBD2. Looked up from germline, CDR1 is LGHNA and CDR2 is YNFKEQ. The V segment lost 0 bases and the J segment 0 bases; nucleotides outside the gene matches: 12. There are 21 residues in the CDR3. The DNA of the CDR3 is TGTGCCAGCAGCCAAGATGTTGCGAGACTAGCGGTACTCTCTGGGGCCAACGTCCTGACTTTC. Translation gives CASSQDVARLAVLSGANVLTF.

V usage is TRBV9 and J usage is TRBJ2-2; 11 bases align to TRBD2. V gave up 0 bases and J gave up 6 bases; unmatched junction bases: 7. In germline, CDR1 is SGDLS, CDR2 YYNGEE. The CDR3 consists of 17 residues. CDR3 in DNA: TGTGCCAGCAGCGTAGGGGGTAGCGGGAGGGCCGCCGGGGAGCTGTTTTTT. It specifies CASSVGGSGRAAGELFF.

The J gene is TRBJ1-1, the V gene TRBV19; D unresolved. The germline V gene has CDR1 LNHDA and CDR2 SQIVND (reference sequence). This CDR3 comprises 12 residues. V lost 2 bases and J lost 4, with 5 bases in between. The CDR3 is CASSIFGTEAFF. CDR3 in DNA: TGTGCCAGTAGTATATTCGGCACTGAAGCTTTCTTT.

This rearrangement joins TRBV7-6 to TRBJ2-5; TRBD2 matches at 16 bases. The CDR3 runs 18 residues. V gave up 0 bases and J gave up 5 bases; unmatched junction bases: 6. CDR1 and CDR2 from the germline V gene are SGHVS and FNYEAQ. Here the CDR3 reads CASSLALGLAGGQETQYF. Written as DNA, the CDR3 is TGTGCCAGCAGCTTAGCGTTGGGACTAGCGGGAGGGCAGGAGACCCAGTACTTC.